The subject of this entry is one T cell receptor beta chain. Per sample, at least 5 micrograms of total RNA were extracted. The germline V gene encodes CDR1 DFQATT and CDR2 SNEGSKA (reference sequence). V lost 5 bases and J lost 10; bases outside the gene matches: 6. The CDR3 runs 12 residues. The data are from a study of blood T cells in healthy people across ages. Alongside a J-beta primer mix, a sample-barcoded 5' primer served in a second PCR lasting roughly 7 to 11 cycles. Each cDNA molecule received a tag from a template-switch adaptor that had 12 random nucleotides. TCRdb reanalysed the 5' RACE reads using MiXCR and keeps one entry per CDR3 protein. Altogether around 1,900,000 distinct CDR3 sequences are present, approximately 40% being singletons, with the ten largest covering about 21%.

Material: blood. The TCR was taken from a human donor in good health. The gene calls are TRBV20-1 and TRBJ2-3; TRBD1 agrees at 10 bases. This chain's CDR3 is CSALEGQGPQYF. The CDR3 bases are TGCAGTGCTCTGGAGGGACAGGGGCCGCAGTATTTT.